This is a list of T cell receptor beta chains from one sample in a study of identical twins. One entry per CDR3 protein, called by TCRdb with MiXCR from the 5' RACE reads. The data show roughly 480,000 distinct CDR3 sequences, roughly 24% seen once. Another study also made use of these data, one on T cells expressing NK-cell markers.

Specimen: CD4+ T cells sorted from blood. The origin of the receptors is a woman aged 18-35 years in good health. Each CDR3 is given with its conserved first and last residue. The D gene is left open where the match is weak. Size values are once, few and many counts, or a class for expanded clones, and some rows have none.

d_call	v_call	j_call	clone_size	cdr3_nt	cdr3_aa
-	TRBV4-3	TRBJ1-1	few	TGCGCCAGCAGCCAAGAACCGTACACTGAAGCTTTCTTT	CASSQEPYTEAFF
-	TRBV7-2	TRBJ1-1	-	TGTGCCAGCAGCCTGGGACAAAGGGGACGAGCTTTCTTT	CASSLGQRGRAFF
-	TRBV7-2	TRBJ2-1	few	TGTGCCAGCAGCATACCCCGGGGGGCTCCCGTCTTC	CASSIPRGAPVF
-	TRBV20-1	TRBJ1-1	few	TGCAGTGCTAGTTCCAGGGCAGTGGCTGAAGCTTTCTTT	CSASSRAVAEAFF
-	TRBV19	TRBJ2-1	few	TGTGCCAGTAGTATAGGCGGGGGCCTTCTCGACAATGAGCAGTTCTTC	CASSIGGGLLDNEQFF
TRBD2	TRBV5-1	TRBJ2-1	-	TGCGCCAGCAGCTTGTTCGGGACTAGCGTCGGCAATGAGCAGTTCTTC	CASSLFGTSVGNEQFF
TRBD2	TRBV10-1	TRBJ2-1	few	TGCGCCAGCAGTGATCTAGCGGAGCCTGCCTACAATGAGCAGTTCTTC	CASSDLAEPAYNEQFF
-	TRBV20-1	TRBJ1-2	few	TGCAGTGCTAGCGTGGGACCTTATGGCTACACCTTC	CSASVGPYGYTF
-	TRBV5-5	TRBJ2-1	-	TGTGCCAGCAGCATCCCGAGGGGTAATGAGCAGTTCTTC	CASSIPRGNEQFF
-	TRBV12-3/TRBV12-4	TRBJ2-7	few	TGTGCCAGCAGTTTAGAGGGTAGGTGGTACGAGCAGTACTTC	CASSLEGRWYEQYF
-	TRBV20-1	TRBJ2-1	few	TGCAGTGGGGGGTCATCCTCCTACAATGAGCAGTTCTTC	CSGGSSSYNEQFF
TRBD2	TRBV10-3	TRBJ2-1	many	TGTGCCATCAGTGAGTTAGGGACTAACAATGAGCAGTTCTTC	CAISELGTNNEQFF
-	TRBV9	TRBJ2-7	-	TGTGCCAGCAGCGTAGCTACAGGCGGCTGGTACGAGCAGTACTTC	CASSVATGGWYEQYF
-	TRBV15	TRBJ1-1	-	TGTGCCACCAGCAGACTACTGAACACTGAAGCTTTCTTT	CATSRLLNTEAFF
-	TRBV11-1	TRBJ1-4	few	TGTGCCAGCAGCCACCGGAGTTCAAGAGGCGAAAAACTGTTTTTT	CASSHRSSRGEKLFF
-	TRBV12-3/TRBV12-4	TRBJ2-5	few	TGTGCCAGCACCAAAGTCGGGGAGACCCAGTACTTC	CASTKVGETQYF
-	TRBV20-1	TRBJ2-7	-	TGCAGTGCTAGAGATCGGGCGGGGCGGTACGAGCAGTACTTC	CSARDRAGRYEQYF
TRBD2	TRBV11-2	TRBJ2-5	-	TGTGCCAGCAGCTTACGTTTCCGTGCGGGAGGGGGTAGTGGGACCCAGTACTTC	CASSLRFRAGGGSGTQYF
TRBD1	TRBV12-3/TRBV12-4	TRBJ1-2	few	TGTGCCAGCAGTTTCGGCAGGGGGCCTGGCTACACCTTC	CASSFGRGPGYTF
TRBD2	TRBV18	TRBJ2-7	few	TGTGCCAGCTCCCCTGGACTAGCGGGAGTATTCGAGCAGTACTTC	CASSPGLAGVFEQYF
-	TRBV18	TRBJ2-5	few	TGTGCCAGCTCAGAGGGGGTCCAAGAGACCCAGTACTTC	CASSEGVQETQYF
-	TRBV20-1	TRBJ2-7	few	TGCAGTGCTAATAAAGAGTCCTACGAGCAGTACTTC	CSANKESYEQYF
-	TRBV24-1	TRBJ2-1	few	TGTGCCACCGACTCAGACAATGAGCAGTTCTTC	CATDSDNEQFF
-	TRBV3-1	TRBJ1-2	once	TGTGCCAGCAGCCAAGATCTCAAAGGGGTCGTAGGCTACACCTTC	CASSQDLKGVVGYTF
-	TRBV12-3/TRBV12-4	TRBJ2-3	-	TGTGCCAGCAGCCGGCCGGGCCTGGTACATTATTTT	CASSRPGLVHYF
-	TRBV14	TRBJ2-7	-	TGTGCCAGCAGCCAAGGCGCCCCGGGGCGGGAGTACTTC	CASSQGAPGREYF
TRBD1	TRBV29-1	TRBJ2-7	few	TGCAGCGTGAGACAGGGGGCGGCCTACGAGCAGTACTTC	CSVRQGAAYEQYF
-	TRBV20-1	TRBJ1-1	-	TGCAGTGCCAGAGATGGCATGAACACTGAAGCTTTCTTT	CSARDGMNTEAFF
-	TRBV6-1	TRBJ2-5	-	TGTGCCACCTGCCGTTGGGGATACAAAGAGACCCAGTACTTC	CATCRWGYKETQYF
TRBD1	TRBV7-2	TRBJ1-2	-	TGTGCCAGCAGCCCAGGGGGTAGGGGCTACACCTTC	CASSPGGRGYTF
-	TRBV10-3	TRBJ1-1	-	TGTGCCATCAATGCACAGGGGAACACTGAAGCTTTCTTT	CAINAQGNTEAFF
-	TRBV4-1	TRBJ2-4	-	TGCGCCAGCAGCTTTCCGGGGGTCTCAAACATTCAGTACTTC	CASSFPGVSNIQYF
-	TRBV5-6	TRBJ1-5	-	TGTGCCAGCAGCTTGTTTGCAGGGAATCAGCCCCAGCATTTT	CASSLFAGNQPQHF
-	TRBV3-1	TRBJ2-3	few	TGTGCCAGCAGCCAACTAGGAGGGAGAGATACGCAGTATTTT	CASSQLGGRDTQYF
TRBD1	TRBV29-1	TRBJ1-2	-	TGCAGCGTCGGGGGACAGGGCCTTCATGGCTACACCTTC	CSVGGQGLHGYTF
TRBD1	TRBV29-1	TRBJ2-4	few	TGCAGCGTTCTGGGACAGGGAACAGATGTGGCCAAAAACATTCAGTACTTC	CSVLGQGTDVAKNIQYF
-	TRBV29-1	TRBJ2-7	-	TGCAGCGTCTCCGGGACGGTGCCTTACGAGCAGTACTTC	CSVSGTVPYEQYF
-	TRBV20-1	TRBJ1-4	few	TGCAGTGCTACACCAGGCTCGGAGAATGAAAAACTGTTTTTT	CSATPGSENEKLFF
-	TRBV9	TRBJ2-3	many	TGTGCCAGCAGCGTAGCTTTCACAGATACGCAGTATTTT	CASSVAFTDTQYF
-	TRBV5-5	TRBJ2-2	few	TGTGCCAGCAGTAAGGTCCTCATAAACACCGGGGAGCTGTTTTTT	CASSKVLINTGELFF
TRBD1	TRBV5-5	TRBJ2-3	few	TGTGCCAGCAGCTTAGGGGACAGGCCCACAGATACGCAGTATTTT	CASSLGDRPTDTQYF
-	TRBV20-1	TRBJ2-5	-	TGCAGTGCTAGACCGTCGGAGCAGACCCAGTACTTC	CSARPSEQTQYF
TRBD1	TRBV5-1	TRBJ2-7	-	TGCGCCAGCAGGAAAGGACAGGGGGCTGGATACGAGCAGTACTTC	CASRKGQGAGYEQYF
-	TRBV7-3	TRBJ2-7	-	TGTGCCAGCAGCCCTGACAGGACTTCCTACGAGCAGTACTTC	CASSPDRTSYEQYF
-	TRBV2	TRBJ2-5	-	TGTGCCAGCAGGCTCGGGACCGAGGGAGAGACCCAGTACTTC	CASRLGTEGETQYF
-	TRBV18	TRBJ1-1	few	TGTGCCAGCTCACCACCTTTCCGTGAAGCTTTCTTT	CASSPPFREAFF
-	TRBV7-9	TRBJ1-6	-	TGTGCCAGCAGCTTAGGACAGGCTTCCTATAATTCACCCCTCCACTTT	CASSLGQASYNSPLHF
-	TRBV5-1	TRBJ2-2	few	TGCGCCAGCATGGGGAGGACGAACACCGGGGAGCTGTTTTTT	CASMGRTNTGELFF
-	TRBV12-3/TRBV12-4	TRBJ2-1	-	TGTGCCAGCAGTTTAGGTCAGGGGAGGGTGTTCTTC	CASSLGQGRVFF
-	TRBV10-1	TRBJ2-7	once	TGCGCCAGCAGTGATGGTCCAGGACTTAGCGAGCAGTACTTC	CASSDGPGLSEQYF
-	TRBV5-1	TRBJ2-2	few	TGCGCCAGCTCCTATGCGGGCACCGGGGAGCTGTTTTTT	CASSYAGTGELFF
-	TRBV12-3/TRBV12-4	TRBJ2-2	few	TGTGCCAGTATTCTCTCGCCCGTAGCCGGGGAGCTGTTTTTT	CASILSPVAGELFF
-	TRBV13	TRBJ2-3	many	TGTGCCAGTGGGCGCGATAACACAGATACGCAGTATTTT	CASGRDNTDTQYF
-	TRBV4-3	TRBJ1-2	-	TGCGCCAGCAGCCAAGGGGGCGCCGTCTATGGCTACACCTTC	CASSQGGAVYGYTF